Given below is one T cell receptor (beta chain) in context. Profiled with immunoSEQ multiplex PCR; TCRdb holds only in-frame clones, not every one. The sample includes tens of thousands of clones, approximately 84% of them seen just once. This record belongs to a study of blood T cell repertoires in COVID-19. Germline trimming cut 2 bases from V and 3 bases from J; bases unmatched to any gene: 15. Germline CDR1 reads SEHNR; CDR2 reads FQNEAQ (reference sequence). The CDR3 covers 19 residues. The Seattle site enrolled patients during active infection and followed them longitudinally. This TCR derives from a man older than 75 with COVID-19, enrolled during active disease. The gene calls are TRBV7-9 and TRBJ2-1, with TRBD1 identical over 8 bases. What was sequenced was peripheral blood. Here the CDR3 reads CASSLQYGQGKRDYNEQFF. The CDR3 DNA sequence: TGTGCCAGCAGCTTACAATACGGACAGGGAAAGAGGGACTACAATGAGCAGTTCTTC.